The clone carrying this TCR beta chain was seen ten or more times. Its antigen remains unknown. Germline is not matched at one junction end, which may reflect a read error. This CDR3 is built from 14 residues. Germline assignment: CDR1 SSHAT and CDR2 FNYEAQ (reference sequence). RNA transcripts provided the template for amplifying TCR beta CDR3 regions. First-round RT-PCR employed HTBI primers, with a second-round multiplex PCR after it. In TCRdb, the multiplex PCR reads were re-called with MiXCR into one record per CDR3 protein. The table lists 560,000 or so distinct CDR3 sequences, 35% to 45% of them singletons. The sample is drawn from a study of Graves' ophthalmopathy and Graves' hyperthyroidism. Study-wide results and caveats: The model reached approximately 70% sensitivity and approximately 72% specificity for predicting ophthalmopathy progression.

This sequence was found in an adult man with Graves' hyperthyroidism. The J gene is TRBJ2-7, the V gene TRBV7-7; 12 positions match TRBD1. The sequencing sample was made of peripheral blood or thyroid tissue (not recorded which). CDR3 loop: CASSQRDRGLGQYF. CDR3 sequence (DNA): TGTGCTAGCAGCCAGCGGGACAGGGGGCTTGGGCAGTACTTC.